The following is a TCR beta chain sequence with its context. Trimming at V came to 3 bases and at J to 4 bases, leaving 13 bases not matched to a gene. The CDR3 is 17 amino acids. Germline values: CDR1 SGHRS, CDR2 YFSETQ. The data derive from a study of blood T cell repertoires in COVID-19. For the study at large: There were acute and convalescent COVID-19 samples, and they came from the United States, Italy and Spain. Sources were T cells, B-cell-depleted T cells, or PBMCs; the material itself was cDNA or gDNA.

Per the original data handling: The assay estimated nucleated cells by amplifying reference gene primers. This table comes from immunoSEQ multiplex PCR, and its TCRdb copy is limited to in-frame clones, with some not included. V and J calls and clone size are as listed in that table; D and trimming were resolved from the DNA. The table includes 100,000 to 150,000 clones, more than 80% detected once. The sequenced sample was peripheral blood. The sequence came from a woman aged 55-69 years with acute or convalescent COVID-19. This chain joins TRBV5-1 and TRBJ1-2; TRBD1 aligns across 9 bases. In DNA form, the CDR3 reads TGCGCCAGCAGCTCCAGGGAGACAGGGGGAAAGAGCTATGGCTACACCTTC. Encoded protein: CASSSRETGGKSYGYTF.